These 17 T cell receptor beta chains were all obtained from the same sample, sequenced in a study of shared clonotypes between healthy human individuals. Libraries were prepared by immunoSEQ multiplex PCR; TCRdb keeps only in-frame clonotypes and omits some of them. The sample contains about 1 million clones, approximately 72% of which appear only once. Material for sequencing was memory CD4+ T cells sorted from blood. Subset in this sample: CD45RA-negative fraction. These receptors were collected from a man between 18 and 35 years old in good health.

This clone was found a few times. This sequence joins TRBV6-5 and TRBJ1-1, with D hard to call. CDR1 is MNHEY, CDR2 SVGAGI, per germline. V dropped 5 bases and J dropped 7 bases, with 8 bases sitting between them. The CDR3 has 11 residues. Written as DNA, the CDR3 is TGTGCCAGCAGTAAAGGGATTGAAGCTTTCTTT. Translating it yields CASSKGIEAFF.

The DNA for the CDR3 is TGCGCCAGCAGCCAAATACTAGGGGACAACGGAGAGACCCAGTACTTC. Its translation: CASSQILGDNGETQYF. The chain joins TRBV4-3 to TRBJ2-5; perhaps TRBD1 as D (6 bases). This CDR3 is 16 amino acids long. Trimming took off 2 bases at V and 4 bases at J, with 17 bases between the two ends. In germline, CDR1 is LGHNA, CDR2 YSLEER.

The chain links TRBV2 to TRBJ2-7; D gene unclear. Trimming stripped 4 bases from V and 7 bases from J, with 8 bases between. Germline loops: CDR1 SNHLY, CDR2 FYNNEI. This CDR3 spans 11 amino acids. The CDR3 coding sequence is TGTGCCAGCAGTGTAACGCAAGAGCAGTACTTC. Translating it yields CASSVTQEQYF.

V and J are TRBV5-1 and TRBJ2-3, with D perhaps matching TRBD1 (5 bases). This CDR3 is built from 15 residues. The germline CDR1 and CDR2 sequences are SGHRS and YFSETQ. Trimming removed 0 bases at V and 3 bases at J, with 11 bases between. The CDR3 region has the DNA TGCGCCAGCAGCTTGGAGGTACCAGGGACAGATACGCAGTATTTT. Protein product: CASSLEVPGTDTQYF.

This chain uses TRBV11-3 with TRBJ1-1; 8 bases agree with TRBD1. The V and J ends lost 4 bases and 4 bases, in that order; junction bases with no gene match: 5. The germline V gene encodes CDR1 SGHNT and CDR2 YENEEA. CDR3 length: 14 residues. The CDR3 DNA follows: TGTGCCAGCAGCTCACAGGGGGGAGGCACTGAAGCTTTCTTT. Protein sequence: CASSSQGGGTEAFF.

The J gene is TRBJ1-2, the V gene TRBV30; D unclear. The V gene's germline CDR1 is GTSNPN and CDR2 SVGIG (reference sequence). There are 11 residues in the CDR3. The V end lost 4 bases, the J end lost 7 bases, and 10 bases lay between the germline ends. The CDR3 DNA reads TGTGCCTGGACCCAAGAGGGTGGCTACACCTTC. Its translation: CAWTQEGGYTF.

CDR3: CASSGLALTPDEQFF. Written as DNA, the CDR3 is TGTGCCAGCAGCGGTCTAGCGCTGACCCCCGATGAGCAGTTCTTC. The chain carries TRBV2 and TRBJ2-1, with D perhaps matching TRBD2 (6 bases). With 6 bases removed from V and 8 bases from J, the gap between germline ends came to 20 bases. Germline V lookup: CDR1 SNHLY, CDR2 FYNNEI. This CDR3 is 15 amino acids long.

This rearrangement joins TRBV2 to TRBJ2-6; TRBD1 is a possible D gene (6 bases). The germline CDR1 and CDR2 sequences are SNHLY and FYNNEI. The CDR3 runs to 18 residues. The V end lost 8 bases, the J end lost 3 bases, and 23 bases lay between the germline ends. The DNA of the CDR3 is TGTGCCAGCGGCTTACACAGGGTGCCCTTTGGTGGGGCCAACGTCCTGACTTTC. Its translation is CASGLHRVPFGGANVLTF.

The J gene is TRBJ2-4, the V gene TRBV4-1, with 12 bases that match TRBD2. The CDR3 sequence is 15 residues long. V trimming: 0 bases; J trimming: 14 bases; junction bases outside the gene matches: 8. The germline V gene encodes CDR1 MGHRA and CDR2 YSYEKL. This chain's CDR3 is CASSQEGLAGGTKYF. Written as DNA, the CDR3 is TGCGCCAGCAGCCAAGAGGGACTAGCGGGTGGAACGAAGTACTTC.

The chain carries TRBV28 and TRBJ2-3; D remains unclear. The length of the CDR3 is 14 residues. The V gene's germline CDR1 is MDHEN and CDR2 SYDVKM. Trimming removed 5 bases from V and 2 bases from J, with 11 bases in between. CDR3 sequence (DNA): TGTGCCAGCAGTGTCCTGGGGTCCACAGATACGCAGTATTTT. The encoded protein is CASSVLGSTDTQYF.

The V gene is TRBV27, the J gene TRBJ2-3; weak D call: TRBD1 (7 bases). Trimming took 1 base from V and 12 from J, leaving 14 bases between them. CDR3 length: 13 amino acids. Germline values: CDR1 MNHEY, CDR2 SMNVEV (reference sequence). The chain's CDR3 is CASSLWGAGGQYF. Written as DNA, the CDR3 is TGTGCCAGCAGTTTATGGGGGGCAGGGGGACAGTATTTT.

The gene calls are TRBV23-1 and TRBJ2-5, with D perhaps matching TRBD1 (6 bases). TRBV23-1 is an open reading frame, and its role is uncertain. This CDR3 contains 17 residues. V was cut by 0 bases and J by 2 bases, with 16 bases left in between. CDR3 nucleotide sequence: TGCGCCAGCAGTCAATCTAATCCCGGGACACTACAAGAGACCCAGTACTTC. Its translation is CASSQSNPGTLQETQYF.

This clone was observed a handful of times. The rearrangement links TRBV6-5 to TRBJ1-3; TRBD1 matches at 10 bases. V shed 6 bases, J shed 4 bases, and the junction held 6 bases outside the gene matches. CDR1 and CDR2 (germline): MNHEY, SVGAGI. This CDR3 is built from 15 residues. The CDR3 spells CASSVGQGTGNTIYF. In nucleotides, the CDR3 is TGTGCCAGCAGCGTGGGACAGGGGACAGGAAACACCATATATTTT.

The rearrangement uses TRBV5-1 and TRBJ1-6; the match to TRBD1 covers 10 bases. Germline CDR1 SGHRS, CDR2 YFSETQ. J was trimmed by 10 bases and V by 4 bases; bases with no gene match: 8. The CDR3 is 15 amino acids. CDR3 nucleotides: TGCGCCAGCAGCAGTGAGGGACAGGGGTGGTCACCCCTCCACTTT. Translation gives CASSSEGQGWSPLHF.

The DNA of the CDR3 is TGTGCCAGCAGCCCAACTAGCGGGAGGGCCGGGCATGAGCAGTTCTTC. Its protein is CASSPTSGRAGHEQFF. V and J are TRBV7-2 and TRBJ2-1, with 13 bases fitting TRBD2. This CDR3 comprises 16 residues. Germline trimming cut 5 bases from V and 8 bases from J; bases unmatched to any gene: 9. Germline lookup yields CDR1 SGHTA and CDR2 FQGNSA.

The gene calls are TRBV6-5 and TRBJ2-5; unclear D gene. The CDR3 covers 14 residues. Germline assignment: CDR1 MNHEY and CDR2 SVGAGI. Deletions cut 3 bases from V and 1 base from J, with 9 bases between. As DNA, the CDR3 is TGTGCCAGCAGTTATGGGGTCGTCCAAGAGACCCAGTACTTC. Amino acids: CASSYGVVQETQYF.

The chain uses TRBV27 and TRBJ1-1, with D possibly matching TRBD1 (6 bases). The CDR3 spans 14 residues. Per germline, CDR1 MNHEY and CDR2 SMNVEV (reference sequence). V was shortened by 6 bases and J by 5 bases, with 16 bases between the two germline ends. Here the CDR3 reads CASRDLRGGTEAFF. The CDR3 DNA is TGTGCCAGCAGGGACCTTAGGGGGGGTACTGAAGCTTTCTTT.